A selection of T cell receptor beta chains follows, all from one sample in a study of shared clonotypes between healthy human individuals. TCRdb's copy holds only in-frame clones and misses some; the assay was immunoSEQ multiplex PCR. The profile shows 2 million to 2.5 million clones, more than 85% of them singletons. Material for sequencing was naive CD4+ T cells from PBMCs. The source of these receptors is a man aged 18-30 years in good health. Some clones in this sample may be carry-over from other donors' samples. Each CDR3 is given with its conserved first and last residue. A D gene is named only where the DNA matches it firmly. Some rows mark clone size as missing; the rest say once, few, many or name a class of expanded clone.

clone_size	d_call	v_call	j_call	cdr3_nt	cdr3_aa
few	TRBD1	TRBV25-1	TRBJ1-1	TGTGCCAGCAGAAGGACAGGAGATATGAACACTGAAGCTTTCTTT	CASRRTGDMNTEAFF
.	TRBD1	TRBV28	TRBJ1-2	TGTGCCAGCAGTTTGGGCGACAGGGGGCTCGGCTACACCTTC	CASSLGDRGLGYTF
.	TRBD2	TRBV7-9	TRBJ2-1	TGTGCCAGCAGCTTAGTGGTTCTCAGGGTGGGACTAGCGCACAATGAGCAGTTCTTC	CASSLVVLRVGLAHNEQFF
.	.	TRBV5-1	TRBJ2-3	TGCGCCAGCAGCTTACAGGAGGCCCACACAGATACGCAGTATTTT	CASSLQEAHTDTQYF
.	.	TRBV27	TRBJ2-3	TGTGCCAGCAGTTTACTGTTTGGGCGGCCACACGATACGCAGTATTTT	CASSLLFGRPHDTQYF
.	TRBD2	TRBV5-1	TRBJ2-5	TGCGCCAGCAGCTTGGCCAATCCCCTTTGGGGGGGCCAAGAGACCCAGTACTTC	CASSLANPLWGGQETQYF
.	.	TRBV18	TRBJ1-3	TGTGCCAGCTCACTATCCCTGACAGGCGTCGGAAACACCATATATTTT	CASSLSLTGVGNTIYF
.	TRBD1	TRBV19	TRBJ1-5	TGTGCCAGTGAGCGGGACAGAGGCAGTGATCAGCCCCAGCATTTT	CASERDRGSDQPQHF
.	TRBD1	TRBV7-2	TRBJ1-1	TGTGCCAGCAGCTTCCACAGGGGAGGGCAGAGCAACACTGAAGCTTTCTTT	CASSFHRGGQSNTEAFF
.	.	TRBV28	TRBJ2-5	TGTGCCAGCAGCCCTAGGAACCAGTACCAAGAGACCCAGTACTTC	CASSPRNQYQETQYF
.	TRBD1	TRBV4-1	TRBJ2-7	TGCGCCAGCAGCCACCAGGAGACAGGGAACCACGAGCAGTACTTC	CASSHQETGNHEQYF
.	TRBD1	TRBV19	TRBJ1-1	TGTGCCAGTAGTAACCGGGACAGGGCGGGGACTGAAGCTTTCTTT	CASSNRDRAGTEAFF
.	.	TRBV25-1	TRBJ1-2	TGTGCCAGCAGTGAAGCCGCCAGGGTCTATGGCTACACCTTC	CASSEAARVYGYTF
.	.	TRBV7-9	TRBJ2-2	TGTGCCAGCAGCTTTGGGACAACCTTCGCGAACACCGGGGAGCTGTTTTTT	CASSFGTTFANTGELFF
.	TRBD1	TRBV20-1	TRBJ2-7	TGCAGTGCTTTCCGGGACAGGGGCTTC	CSAFRDRGF
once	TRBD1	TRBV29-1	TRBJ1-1	TGCAGCGTCCGACAGGGGCTGAACACTGAAGCTTTCTTT	CSVRQGLNTEAFF
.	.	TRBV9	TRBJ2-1	TGTGCCAGCAGCCCCTCTGCGGTTGGCAATGAGCAGTTCTTC	CASSPSAVGNEQFF
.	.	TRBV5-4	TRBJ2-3	TGTGCCAGCAGCCCCAGGGCAGATACGCAGTATTTT	CASSPRADTQYF
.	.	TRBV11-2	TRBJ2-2	TGTGCCAGCAGCTTAAGGGCTCTGAACACCGGGGAGCTGTTTTTT	CASSLRALNTGELFF
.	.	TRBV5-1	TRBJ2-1	TGCGCCAGCACCTTGGATGGGGGTTCCTACAATGAGCAGTTCTTC	CASTLDGGSYNEQFF
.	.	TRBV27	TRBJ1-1	TGTGCCAGCAGTCTAGACAGGTCTGGGGCTGAAGCTTTCTTT	CASSLDRSGAEAFF
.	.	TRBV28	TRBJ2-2	TGTGCCAGCAGGCTCAGGGCCGGGGAGCTGTTTTTT	CASRLRAGELFF
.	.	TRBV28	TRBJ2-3	TGTGCCACCCGTTACGGGAGTTCAGATACGCAGTATTTT	CATRYGSSDTQYF
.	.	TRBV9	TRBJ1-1	TGTGCCAGCAGCGTATCGAACATGAACACTGAAGCTTTCTTT	CASSVSNMNTEAFF
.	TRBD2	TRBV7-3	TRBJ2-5	TGTGCCAGCAGCTTACTTGGGACTACTCAAGAGACCCAGTACTTC	CASSLLGTTQETQYF
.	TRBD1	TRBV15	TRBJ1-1	TGTGCCACCAGCAGAACTAGACAGGGACGGGTAGACACTGAAGCTTTCTTT	CATSRTRQGRVDTEAFF
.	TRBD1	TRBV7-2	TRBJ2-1	TGTGCCAGCAGTTGGGGACAGGGACTATCCTACAATGAGCAGTTCTTC	CASSWGQGLSYNEQFF
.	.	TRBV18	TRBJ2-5	TGTGCCAGCTCACCCGGGGCGGGTCCCGAAGAGACCCAGTACTTC	CASSPGAGPEETQYF
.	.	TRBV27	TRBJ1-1	TGTGCCAGCAGTTTTTTACGACAGACTGAAGCTTTCTTT	CASSFLRQTEAFF
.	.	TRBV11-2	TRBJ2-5	TGTGCCAGCAGCTTAGTGAGGACGGAGACCCAGTACTTC	CASSLVRTETQYF
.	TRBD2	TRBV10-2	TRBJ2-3	TGCGCCAGCACCGATAAGGGGAGGATGTGGGGGAGGGCCCGCACAGATACGCAGTATTTT	CASTDKGRMWGRARTDTQYF
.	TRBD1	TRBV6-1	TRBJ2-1	TGTGCCAGCAGATTGGGACAGGGGACTTACAATGAGCAGTTCTTC	CASRLGQGTYNEQFF
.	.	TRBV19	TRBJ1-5	TGTGCCAGTAGTAACCAGGGGCTTCCTAGCAATCAGCCCCAGCATTTT	CASSNQGLPSNQPQHF
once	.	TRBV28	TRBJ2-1	TGTGCCAGCAGCCTACAGGGATACAATGAGCAGTTCTTC	CASSLQGYNEQFF
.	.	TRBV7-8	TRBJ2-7	TGTGCCAGCAGCTTAGGTGGGTTCTACGAGCAGTACTTC	CASSLGGFYEQYF
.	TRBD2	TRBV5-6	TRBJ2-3	TGTGCCAGCAGCCCCAGCGGGGGAGGGAAAGATACGCAGTATTTT	CASSPSGGGKDTQYF
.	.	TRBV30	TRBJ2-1	TGTGCCTGGGCCCTCCTTTCTTCCGCCTACAATGAGCAGTTCTTC	CAWALLSSAYNEQFF
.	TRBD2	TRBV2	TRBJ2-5	TGTGCCAGCAGGTCTGGACTAGCGGGAGGCGAGACCCAGTACTTC	CASRSGLAGGETQYF
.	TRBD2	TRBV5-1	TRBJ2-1	TGCGCCAGCAGCTTGGGCGGGGGCTCCTACAATGAGCAGTTCTTC	CASSLGGGSYNEQFF
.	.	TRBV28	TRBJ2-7	TGTGCCAGCAGTACGGTAGGAGAGCAGTACTTC	CASSTVGEQYF